Listed below are T cell receptor beta chains from one sample, sequenced in a study of shared clonotypes between healthy human individuals. Sequencing was performed with immunoSEQ multiplex PCR; in TCRdb, only in-frame clones are kept and a portion is missing. The sample yields 600,000 or so clones, approximately 95% seen once. Specimen: naive CD8+ T cells sorted from blood. The receptors derive from a woman aged 25 to 45 in good health. Both conserved end residues are part of each CDR3. A D gene is named only where the DNA matches it firmly. A clone size is listed for some rows: how often the clone was seen (once, few, many), or a class if it is expanded.

D gene: TRBD2
V gene: TRBV10-3
J gene: TRBJ2-2
clone size: once
CDR3 protein: CAISEEGLAGGELFF
CDR3 DNA: TGTGCCATCAGTGAAGAGGGACTAGCTGGCGGGGAGCTGTTTTTT

D gene: -
V gene: TRBV28
J gene: TRBJ2-7
clone size: many
CDR3 protein: CASSFSPPYEQYF
CDR3 DNA: TGTGCCAGCAGTTTTTCCCCTCCGTACGAGCAGTACTTC

D gene: TRBD2
V gene: TRBV4-1
J gene: TRBJ2-5
clone size: -
CDR3 protein: CASSQYGTSGETQYF
CDR3 DNA: TGCGCCAGCAGCCAGTACGGGACTAGCGGAGAGACCCAGTACTTC

D gene: -
V gene: TRBV28
J gene: TRBJ2-6
clone size: -
CDR3 protein: CASSRLVGGANVLTF
CDR3 DNA: TGTGCCAGCAGCCGCCTAGTCGGGGGGGCCAACGTCCTGACTTTC

D gene: -
V gene: TRBV11-2
J gene: TRBJ2-1
clone size: -
CDR3 protein: CASSLLSHEQFF
CDR3 DNA: TGTGCCAGCAGTCTCCTATCCCATGAGCAGTTCTTC

D gene: TRBD1
V gene: TRBV27
J gene: TRBJ1-1
clone size: -
CDR3 protein: CASSLVQGSRAFF
CDR3 DNA: TGTGCCAGCAGTTTAGTACAGGGGAGTAGGGCTTTCTTT

D gene: -
V gene: TRBV19
J gene: TRBJ2-2
clone size: -
CDR3 protein: CASTLDWSNTGELFF
CDR3 DNA: TGTGCCAGTACCCTCGACTGGTCGAACACCGGGGAGCTGTTTTTT

D gene: -
V gene: TRBV6-5
J gene: TRBJ2-7
clone size: -
CDR3 protein: CASSYHRDLGYEQYF
CDR3 DNA: TGTGCCAGCAGTTACCACAGGGACCTCGGGTACGAGCAGTACTTC

D gene: -
V gene: TRBV5-6
J gene: TRBJ1-4
clone size: -
CDR3 protein: CASSLEGGSEKLFF
CDR3 DNA: TGTGCCAGCAGCTTGGAGGGGGGGAGTGAAAAACTGTTTTTT

D gene: -
V gene: TRBV2
J gene: TRBJ1-1
clone size: -
CDR3 protein: CASSGEAWTEAFF
CDR3 DNA: TGTGCCAGCAGTGGGGAGGCGTGGACTGAAGCTTTCTTT

D gene: -
V gene: TRBV6-1
J gene: TRBJ2-7
clone size: -
CDR3 protein: CASRYRDVFSYEQYF
CDR3 DNA: TGTGCCAGCAGATACCGGGACGTCTTCTCCTACGAGCAGTACTTC

D gene: TRBD1
V gene: TRBV5-1
J gene: TRBJ2-4
clone size: -
CDR3 protein: CASRQNRGTTKNIQYF
CDR3 DNA: TGCGCCAGCAGACAAAACAGGGGAACAACCAAAAACATTCAGTACTTC

D gene: TRBD2
V gene: TRBV5-4
J gene: TRBJ2-3
clone size: -
CDR3 protein: CASTFTLAGGTDTQYF
CDR3 DNA: TGTGCCAGCACCTTTACCCTAGCGGGTGGAACAGATACGCAGTATTTT

D gene: -
V gene: TRBV6-1
J gene: TRBJ1-1
clone size: -
CDR3 protein: CASSEIDNTEAFF
CDR3 DNA: TGTGCCAGCAGTGAAATAGATAACACTGAAGCTTTCTTT

D gene: TRBD1
V gene: TRBV19
J gene: TRBJ2-5
clone size: -
CDR3 protein: CASSMIAEGAKTQYF
CDR3 DNA: TGTGCCAGTAGTATGATAGCTGAGGGGGCCAAGACCCAGTACTTC

D gene: -
V gene: TRBV30
J gene: TRBJ2-3
clone size: -
CDR3 protein: CAWSAGGISTDTQYF
CDR3 DNA: TGTGCCTGGAGCGCAGGCGGGATTAGCACAGATACGCAGTATTTT

D gene: TRBD1
V gene: TRBV4-1
J gene: TRBJ1-4
clone size: few
CDR3 protein: CASSGRTGNEKLFF
CDR3 DNA: TGCGCCAGCAGCGGGCGGACAGGGAACGAAAAACTGTTTTTT

D gene: -
V gene: TRBV4-1
J gene: TRBJ2-7
clone size: -
CDR3 protein: CASSHLEGPPYEQYF
CDR3 DNA: TGCGCCAGCAGCCACCTTGAGGGACCCCCCTACGAGCAGTACTTC

D gene: -
V gene: TRBV5-6
J gene: TRBJ2-7
clone size: -
CDR3 protein: CASSSTGQHYEQYF
CDR3 DNA: TGTGCCAGCAGCTCTACTGGACAGCACTACGAGCAGTACTTC

D gene: TRBD2
V gene: TRBV4-2
J gene: TRBJ2-7
clone size: -
CDR3 protein: CASSASGRIDEQYF
CDR3 DNA: TGTGCCAGCAGCGCCAGCGGGAGGATCGACGAGCAGTACTTC

D gene: TRBD1
V gene: TRBV5-1
J gene: TRBJ2-1
clone size: once
CDR3 protein: CASSQGDYNEQFF
CDR3 DNA: TGCGCCAGCAGCCAGGGGGATTACAATGAGCAGTTCTTC

D gene: -
V gene: TRBV2
J gene: TRBJ2-7
clone size: -
CDR3 protein: CASSVTVSYEQYF
CDR3 DNA: TGTGCCAGCAGTGTGACCGTCTCCTACGAGCAGTACTTC

D gene: TRBD2
V gene: TRBV27
J gene: TRBJ2-1
clone size: -
CDR3 protein: CASSFVLAGGWNEQFF
CDR3 DNA: TGTGCCAGCAGTTTCGTACTAGCGGGAGGGTGGAATGAGCAGTTCTTC

D gene: -
V gene: TRBV28
J gene: TRBJ1-5
clone size: -
CDR3 protein: CASNKPYSNQPQHF
CDR3 DNA: TGTGCCAGCAACAAGCCATATAGCAATCAGCCCCAGCATTTT

D gene: -
V gene: TRBV28
J gene: TRBJ1-3
clone size: -
CDR3 protein: CASSQTDRSIYF
CDR3 DNA: TGTGCCAGCAGCCAAACAGACAGGTCCATATATTTT

D gene: TRBD2
V gene: TRBV4-2
J gene: TRBJ2-7
clone size: -
CDR3 protein: CASTMGLAGSYEQYF
CDR3 DNA: TGTGCCAGCACCATGGGACTAGCGGGTTCCTACGAGCAGTACTTC

D gene: TRBD2
V gene: TRBV11-2
J gene: TRBJ2-7
clone size: -
CDR3 protein: CASSTGLASYEQYF
CDR3 DNA: TGTGCCAGCAGCACCGGACTAGCATCCTACGAGCAGTACTTC

D gene: -
V gene: TRBV4-1
J gene: TRBJ2-2
clone size: -
CDR3 protein: CASSLEPGLGTGELFF
CDR3 DNA: TGCGCCAGCAGCCTTGAACCGGGACTCGGGACCGGGGAGCTGTTTTTT

D gene: TRBD2
V gene: TRBV6-5
J gene: TRBJ2-2
clone size: -
CDR3 protein: CASSGDSGNTGELFF
CDR3 DNA: TGTGCCAGCAGTGGGGATAGCGGGAATACCGGGGAGCTGTTTTTT

D gene: -
V gene: TRBV7-4
J gene: TRBJ2-3
clone size: -
CDR3 protein: CASLIKDKRTDTQYF
CDR3 DNA: TGTGCCAGCTTAATTAAGGACAAACGCACAGATACGCAGTATTTT

D gene: TRBD2
V gene: TRBV4-1
J gene: TRBJ2-7
clone size: -
CDR3 protein: CASSQDRLAGAEQYF
CDR3 DNA: TGCGCCAGCAGCCAAGATAGGCTAGCGGGAGCCGAGCAGTACTTC

D gene: -
V gene: TRBV6-7
J gene: TRBJ1-5
clone size: -
CDR3 protein: CASSYYPGVRQPQHF
CDR3 DNA: TGTGCCAGCAGTTACTACCCAGGGGTTCGCCAGCCCCAGCATTTT

D gene: -
V gene: TRBV28
J gene: TRBJ2-7
clone size: -
CDR3 protein: CASSLRGRHLGYEQYF
CDR3 DNA: TGTGCCAGCAGTTTGAGGGGGAGGCACTTAGGTTACGAGCAGTACTTC

D gene: -
V gene: TRBV27
J gene: TRBJ2-7
clone size: -
CDR3 protein: CASSTSIDYEQYF
CDR3 DNA: TGTGCCAGCAGCACCTCCATTGACTACGAGCAGTACTTC

D gene: -
V gene: TRBV7-8
J gene: TRBJ1-2
clone size: -
CDR3 protein: CASSRGRQDYGYTF
CDR3 DNA: TGTGCCAGCAGCCGAGGGCGTCAGGACTATGGCTACACCTTC

D gene: -
V gene: TRBV13
J gene: TRBJ2-7
clone size: -
CDR3 protein: CASSPTSGLGEYEQYF
CDR3 DNA: TGTGCCAGCAGCCCCACGAGCGGGTTAGGAGAGTACGAGCAGTACTTC

D gene: -
V gene: TRBV5-1
J gene: TRBJ2-1
clone size: -
CDR3 protein: CASSLEGGGPGEQFF
CDR3 DNA: TGCGCCAGCAGCTTGGAAGGGGGAGGGCCGGGTGAGCAGTTCTTC

D gene: -
V gene: TRBV11-2
J gene: TRBJ2-7
clone size: -
CDR3 protein: CASSEQGTYEQYF
CDR3 DNA: TGTGCCAGCAGCGAACAGGGTACCTACGAGCAGTACTTC

D gene: TRBD2
V gene: TRBV9
J gene: TRBJ2-3
clone size: -
CDR3 protein: CASSVGGGREGEDTDTQYF
CDR3 DNA: TGTGCCAGCAGCGTAGGTGGCGGGAGGGAGGGAGAGGACACAGATACGCAGTATTTT

D gene: -
V gene: TRBV9
J gene: TRBJ2-2
clone size: -
CDR3 protein: CASSALRTPLNTGELFF
CDR3 DNA: TGTGCCAGCAGCGCCCTTCGGACTCCGTTGAACACCGGGGAGCTGTTTTTT

D gene: TRBD1
V gene: TRBV18
J gene: TRBJ1-3
clone size: -
CDR3 protein: CASSPSRGEESGNTIYF
CDR3 DNA: TGTGCCAGCTCACCATCCAGGGGGGAAGAATCTGGAAACACCATATATTTT

D gene: -
V gene: TRBV11-2
J gene: TRBJ1-6
clone size: -
CDR3 protein: CASSQERWMTLHF
CDR3 DNA: TGTGCCAGCAGCCAAGAGAGGTGGATGACCCTCCACTTT

D gene: -
V gene: TRBV28
J gene: TRBJ2-1
clone size: once
CDR3 protein: CASSFGSSYNEQFF
CDR3 DNA: TGTGCCAGCAGTTTCGGGAGCTCCTACAATGAGCAGTTCTTC

D gene: -
V gene: TRBV6-1
J gene: TRBJ1-3
clone size: -
CDR3 protein: CASSELQNTIYF
CDR3 DNA: TGTGCCAGCAGTGAATTGCAAAACACCATATATTTT

D gene: TRBD1
V gene: TRBV4-1
J gene: TRBJ2-5
clone size: -
CDR3 protein: CASSRDSLQETQYF
CDR3 DNA: TGCGCCAGCAGCCGGGACAGTTTACAAGAGACCCAGTACTTC

D gene: TRBD1
V gene: TRBV5-1
J gene: TRBJ2-5
clone size: -
CDR3 protein: CASSIYRGWKTQYF
CDR3 DNA: TGCGCCAGCAGCATATACAGGGGATGGAAGACCCAGTACTTC

D gene: TRBD2
V gene: TRBV5-4
J gene: TRBJ2-7
clone size: -
CDR3 protein: CASSLVTGLAAYEQYF
CDR3 DNA: TGTGCCAGCAGCTTGGTAACGGGGCTAGCGGCCTACGAGCAGTACTTC

D gene: -
V gene: TRBV5-1
J gene: TRBJ1-1
clone size: -
CDR3 protein: CASSLGRGAEAFF
CDR3 DNA: TGCGCCAGCAGCTTGGGTCGGGGGGCTGAAGCTTTCTTT

D gene: -
V gene: TRBV29-1
J gene: TRBJ1-2
clone size: -
CDR3 protein: CSVVSGTLSRGYTF
CDR3 DNA: TGCAGCGTTGTTTCAGGCACTCTCTCCCGCGGCTACACCTTC

D gene: -
V gene: TRBV29-1
J gene: TRBJ2-7
clone size: -
CDR3 protein: CSVEPDSGYEQYF
CDR3 DNA: TGCAGCGTTGAACCTGATAGCGGCTACGAGCAGTACTTC

D gene: -
V gene: TRBV27
J gene: TRBJ2-7
clone size: -
CDR3 protein: CASSYEGPYEQYF
CDR3 DNA: TGTGCCAGCAGTTATGAGGGGCCCTACGAGCAGTACTTC

D gene: TRBD1
V gene: TRBV5-1
J gene: TRBJ1-1
clone size: -
CDR3 protein: CASSSPTGGVAEAFF
CDR3 DNA: TGCGCCAGCAGCTCGCCGACAGGGGGCGTCGCTGAAGCTTTCTTT

D gene: -
V gene: TRBV5-1
J gene: TRBJ1-2
clone size: -
CDR3 protein: CASSLAFRSANYGYTF
CDR3 DNA: TGCGCCAGCAGCTTGGCCTTTAGGTCGGCTAACTATGGCTACACCTTC

D gene: -
V gene: TRBV13
J gene: TRBJ1-1
clone size: -
CDR3 protein: CASSFSPEGNTEAFF
CDR3 DNA: TGTGCCAGCAGCTTTAGCCCGGAGGGGAACACTGAAGCTTTCTTT

D gene: TRBD1
V gene: TRBV27
J gene: TRBJ2-2
clone size: -
CDR3 protein: CASSTDRVGLPNTGELFF
CDR3 DNA: TGTGCCAGCAGTACGGACAGGGTGGGACTCCCTAACACCGGGGAGCTGTTTTTT